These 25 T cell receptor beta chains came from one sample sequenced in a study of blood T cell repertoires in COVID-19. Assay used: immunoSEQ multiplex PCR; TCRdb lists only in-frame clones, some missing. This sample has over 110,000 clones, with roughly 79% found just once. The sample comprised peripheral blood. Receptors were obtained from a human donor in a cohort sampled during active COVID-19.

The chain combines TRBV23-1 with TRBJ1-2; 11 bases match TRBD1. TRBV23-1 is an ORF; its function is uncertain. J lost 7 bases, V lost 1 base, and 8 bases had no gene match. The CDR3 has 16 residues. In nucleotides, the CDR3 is TGCGCCAGCAGTCAATTGGAGGCGGGACAGGGGGGTGGCTACACCTTC. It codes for CASSQLEAGQGGGYTF.

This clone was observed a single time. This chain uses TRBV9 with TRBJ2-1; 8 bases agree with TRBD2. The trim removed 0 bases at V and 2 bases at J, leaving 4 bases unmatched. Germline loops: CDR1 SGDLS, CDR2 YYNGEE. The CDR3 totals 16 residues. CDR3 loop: CASSVGLGLAYNEQFF. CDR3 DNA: TGTGCCAGCAGCGTAGGTTTGGGACTAGCCTACAATGAGCAGTTCTTC.

This chain's CDR3 is CASSPTISPGGAWTKEGEQYF. The CDR3 coding sequence is TGTGCCAGCAGCCCCACTATTTCCCCGGGGGGCGCCTGGACTAAAGAGGGCGAGCAGTACTTC. The V call is TRBV9, the J call TRBJ2-7; TRBD2 might be the D (7 bases). The germline CDR1 and CDR2 sequences are SGDLS and YYNGEE. Trimming removed 4 bases from V and 6 bases from J, with 38 bases in between. This CDR3 is 21 amino acids long.

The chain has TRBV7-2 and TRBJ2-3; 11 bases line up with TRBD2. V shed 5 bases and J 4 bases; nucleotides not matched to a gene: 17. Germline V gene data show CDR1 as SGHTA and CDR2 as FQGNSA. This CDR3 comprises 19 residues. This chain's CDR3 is CASSPYSFGLAGGPDTQYF. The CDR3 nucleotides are TGTGCCAGCAGCCCCTATTCGTTCGGGCTAGCGGGAGGCCCAGATACGCAGTATTTT.

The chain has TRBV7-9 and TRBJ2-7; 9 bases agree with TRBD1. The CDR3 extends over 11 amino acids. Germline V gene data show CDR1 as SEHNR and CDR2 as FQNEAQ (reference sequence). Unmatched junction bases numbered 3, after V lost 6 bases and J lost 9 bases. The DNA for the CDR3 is TGTGCCAGCAGTCCGGGACAGGGGCAGTACTTC. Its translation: CASSPGQGQYF.

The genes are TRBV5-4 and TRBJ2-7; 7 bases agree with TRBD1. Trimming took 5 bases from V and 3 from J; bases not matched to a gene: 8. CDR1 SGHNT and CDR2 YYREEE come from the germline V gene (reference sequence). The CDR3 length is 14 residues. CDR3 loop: CASSHNRDSYEQYF. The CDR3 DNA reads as TGTGCCAGCAGTCACAACCGGGACAGCTACGAGCAGTACTTC. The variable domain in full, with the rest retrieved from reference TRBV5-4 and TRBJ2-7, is ETGVTQSPTHLIKTRGQQVTLRCSSQSGHNTVSWYQQALGQGPQFIFQYYREEENGRGNFPPRFSGLQFPNYSSELNVNALELDDSALYLCASSHNRDSYEQYFGPGTRLTVT.

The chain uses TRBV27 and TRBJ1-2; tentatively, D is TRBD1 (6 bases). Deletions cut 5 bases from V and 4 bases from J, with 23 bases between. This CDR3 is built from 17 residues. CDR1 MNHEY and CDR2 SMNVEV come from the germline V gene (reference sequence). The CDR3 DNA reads TGTGCCAGCAGTATTGCGGCGTCGGGGGGCGCTGTCTATGGCTACACCTTC. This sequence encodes CASSIAASGGAVYGYTF.

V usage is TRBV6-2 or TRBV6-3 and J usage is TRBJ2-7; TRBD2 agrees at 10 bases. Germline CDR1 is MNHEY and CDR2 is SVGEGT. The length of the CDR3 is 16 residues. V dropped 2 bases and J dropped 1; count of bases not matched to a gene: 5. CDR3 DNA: TGTGCCAGCAGTTACGCCCTAGCGGGAGCATCCTACGAGCAGTACTTC. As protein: CASSYALAGASYEQYF.

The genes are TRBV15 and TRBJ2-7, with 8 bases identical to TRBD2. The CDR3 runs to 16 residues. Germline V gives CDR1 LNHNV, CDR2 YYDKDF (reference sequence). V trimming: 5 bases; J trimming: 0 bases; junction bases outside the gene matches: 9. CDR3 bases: TGTGCCACCAGCCGGAAGTTAGCGGGGAGCTCCTACGAGCAGTACTTC. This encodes CATSRKLAGSSYEQYF.

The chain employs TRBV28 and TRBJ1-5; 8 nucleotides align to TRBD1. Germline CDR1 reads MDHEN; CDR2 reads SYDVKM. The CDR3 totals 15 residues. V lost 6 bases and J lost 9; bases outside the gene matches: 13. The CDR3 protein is CASSPMDREGSPQHF. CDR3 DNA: TGTGCCAGCAGCCCGATGGACAGGGAAGGGTCGCCCCAGCATTTT.

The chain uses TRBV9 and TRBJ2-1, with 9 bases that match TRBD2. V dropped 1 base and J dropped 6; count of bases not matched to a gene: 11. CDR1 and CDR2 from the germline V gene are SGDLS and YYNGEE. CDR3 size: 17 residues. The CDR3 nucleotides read TGTGCCAGCAGCGTAACGACTAGCGGCCGGGGGACCAATGAGCAGTTCTTC. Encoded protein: CASSVTTSGRGTNEQFF.

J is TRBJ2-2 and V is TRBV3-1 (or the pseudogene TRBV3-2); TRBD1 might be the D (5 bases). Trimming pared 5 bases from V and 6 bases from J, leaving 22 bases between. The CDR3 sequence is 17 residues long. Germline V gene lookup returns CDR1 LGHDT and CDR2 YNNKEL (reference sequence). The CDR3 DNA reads TGTGCCAGCAGCGATTTGGGTCAGGGTGACTTCCCCGGGGAGCTGTTTTTT. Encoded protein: CASSDLGQGDFPGELFF.

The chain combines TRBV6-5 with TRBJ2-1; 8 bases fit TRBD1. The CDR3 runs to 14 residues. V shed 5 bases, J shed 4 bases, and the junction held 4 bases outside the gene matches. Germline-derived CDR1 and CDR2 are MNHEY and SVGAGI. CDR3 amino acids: CASSRTGPYNEQFF. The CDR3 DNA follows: TGTGCCAGCAGTCGGACAGGGCCTTACAATGAGCAGTTCTTC.

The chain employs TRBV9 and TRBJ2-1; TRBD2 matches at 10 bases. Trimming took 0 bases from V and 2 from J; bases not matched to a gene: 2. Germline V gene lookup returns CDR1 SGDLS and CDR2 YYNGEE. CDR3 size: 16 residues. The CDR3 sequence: CASSVGLAGAYNEQFF. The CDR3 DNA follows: TGTGCCAGCAGCGTAGGGCTAGCGGGAGCCTACAATGAGCAGTTCTTC.

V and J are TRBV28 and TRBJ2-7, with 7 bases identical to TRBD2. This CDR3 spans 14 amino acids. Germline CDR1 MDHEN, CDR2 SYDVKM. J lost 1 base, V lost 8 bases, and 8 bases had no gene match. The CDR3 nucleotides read TGTGCCAGCTCAAAGCGGGGCCTATCCTACGAGCAGTACTTC. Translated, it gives CASSKRGLSYEQYF.

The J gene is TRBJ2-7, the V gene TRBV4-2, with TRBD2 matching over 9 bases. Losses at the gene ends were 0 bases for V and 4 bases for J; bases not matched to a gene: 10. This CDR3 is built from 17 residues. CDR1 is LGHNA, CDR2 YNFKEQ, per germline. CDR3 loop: CASSQDYLSGRAYEQYF. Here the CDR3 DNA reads TGTGCCAGCAGCCAAGACTACCTTAGCGGGAGAGCATACGAGCAGTACTTC.

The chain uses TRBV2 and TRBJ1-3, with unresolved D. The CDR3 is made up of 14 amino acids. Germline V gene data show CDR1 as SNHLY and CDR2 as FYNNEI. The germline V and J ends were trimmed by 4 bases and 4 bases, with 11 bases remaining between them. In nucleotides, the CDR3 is TGTGCCAGCAGTGGAGGGTTTGGGGGAAACACCATATATTTT. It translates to CASSGGFGGNTIYF. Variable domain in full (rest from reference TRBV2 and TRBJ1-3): EPEVTQTPSHQVTQMGQEVILRCVPISNHLYFYWYRQILGQKVEFLVSFYNNEISEKSEIFDDQFSVERPDGSNFTLKIRSTKLEDSAMYFCASSGGFGGNTIYFGEGSWLTVV.

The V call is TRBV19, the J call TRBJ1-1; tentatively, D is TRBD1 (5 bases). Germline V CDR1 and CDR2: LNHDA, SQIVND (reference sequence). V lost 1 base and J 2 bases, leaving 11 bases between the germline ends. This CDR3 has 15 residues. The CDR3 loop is CASSIVEGRNTEAFF. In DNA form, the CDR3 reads TGTGCCAGTAGTATAGTGGAGGGGCGAAACACTGAAGCTTTCTTT.

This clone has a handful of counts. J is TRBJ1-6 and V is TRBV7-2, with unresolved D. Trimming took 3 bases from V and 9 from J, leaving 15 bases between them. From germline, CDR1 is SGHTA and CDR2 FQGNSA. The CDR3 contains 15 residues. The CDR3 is CASSFAKLGGSPLHF. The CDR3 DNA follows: TGTGCCAGCAGCTTCGCCAAACTAGGCGGTTCACCCCTCCACTTT.

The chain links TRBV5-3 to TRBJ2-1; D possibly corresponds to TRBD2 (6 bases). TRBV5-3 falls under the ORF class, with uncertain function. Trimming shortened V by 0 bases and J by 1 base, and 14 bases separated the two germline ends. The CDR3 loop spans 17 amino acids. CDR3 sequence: CARSLAGDPVSYNEQFF. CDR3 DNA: TGTGCCAGAAGCTTGGCGGGAGACCCTGTTTCCTACAATGAGCAGTTCTTC.

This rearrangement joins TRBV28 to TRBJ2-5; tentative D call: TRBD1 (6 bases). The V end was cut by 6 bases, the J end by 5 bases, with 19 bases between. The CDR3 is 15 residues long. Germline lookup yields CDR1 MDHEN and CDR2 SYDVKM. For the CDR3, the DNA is TGTGCCAGCAGCCCTACGAGAAACAGGGCTGAGACCCAGTACTTC. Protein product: CASSPTRNRAETQYF.

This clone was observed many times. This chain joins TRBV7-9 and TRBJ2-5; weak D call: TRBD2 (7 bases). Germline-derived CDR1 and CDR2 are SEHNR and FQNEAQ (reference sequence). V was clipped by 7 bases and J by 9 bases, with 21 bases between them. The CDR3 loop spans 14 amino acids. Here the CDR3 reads CASTSGGGSGAQYF. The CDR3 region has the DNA TGTGCCAGCACCTCCGGGGGCGGCAGCGGGGCCCAGTACTTC. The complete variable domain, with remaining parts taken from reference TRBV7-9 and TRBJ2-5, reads DTGVSQNPRHKITKRGQNVTFRCDPISEHNRLYWYRQTLGQGPEFLTYFQNEAQLEKSRLLSDRFSAERPKGSFSTLEIQRTEQGDSAMYLCASTSGGGSGAQYFGPGTRLLVL.

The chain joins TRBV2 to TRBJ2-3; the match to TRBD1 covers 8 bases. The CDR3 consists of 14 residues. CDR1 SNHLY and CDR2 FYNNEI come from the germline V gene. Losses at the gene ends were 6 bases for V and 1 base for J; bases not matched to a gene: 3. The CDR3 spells CASSPTGGTDTQYF. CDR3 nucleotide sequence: TGTGCCAGCAGCCCGACAGGGGGCACAGATACGCAGTATTTT.

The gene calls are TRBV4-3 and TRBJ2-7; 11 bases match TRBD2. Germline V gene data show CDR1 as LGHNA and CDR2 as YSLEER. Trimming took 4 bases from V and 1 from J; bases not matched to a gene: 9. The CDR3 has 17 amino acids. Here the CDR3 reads CASSPRLAGSDSYEQYF. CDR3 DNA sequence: TGCGCCAGCAGCCCCCGACTAGCGGGAAGCGATTCCTACGAGCAGTACTTC.

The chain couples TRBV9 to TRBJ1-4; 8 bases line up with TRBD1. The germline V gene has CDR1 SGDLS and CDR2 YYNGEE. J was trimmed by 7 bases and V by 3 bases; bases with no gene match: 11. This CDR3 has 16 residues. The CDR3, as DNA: TGTGCCAGCAGCGAAGGGGATGGTGACAGGGGTGAAAAACTGTTTTTT. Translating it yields CASSEGDGDRGEKLFF. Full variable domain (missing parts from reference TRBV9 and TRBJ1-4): DSGVTQTPKHLITATGQRVTLRCSPRSGDLSVYWYQQSLDQGLQFLIQYYNGEERAKGNILERFSAQQFPDLHSELNLSSLELGDSALYFCASSEGDGDRGEKLFFGSGTQLSVL.